This entry features one T cell receptor (beta chain) sequence. Its antigen is unknown. This record belongs to a study of OX40 agonist ivuxolimab in advanced cancers. Measured with immunoSEQ multiplex PCR; TCRdb has only the in-frame clones, and not every one. The sample has around 75,000 clones; roughly 90% are singletons. The study's findings and limits: Fewer expanded clones were found on average in CD4+ than in CD8+ T cells.

This TCR was recovered from an adult with an advanced solid tumor such as melanoma, head and neck, liver or kidney cancer. The input for sequencing was CD4+ or CD8+ T cells sorted from blood, taken in a trial of the OX40 agonist ivuxolimab.

CDR3 region: CASRAQTEGVYF. The CDR3 DNA is TGTGCCAGCAGGGCTCAGACAGAAGGGGTATATTTT. The genes are TRBV6-1 and TRBJ1-3; weak D call: TRBD1 (5 bases). The V gene lost 6 bases and the J gene lost 14 bases, with 17 bases spanning the gap. The CDR3 has 12 residues. From germline, CDR1 is MNHNS and CDR2 SASEGT.